This T cell receptor beta chain originates from a study of response to subunit inactivated influenza vaccine. General observations from the study: After each seasonal influenza vaccination, few new T cells are recruited, the authors suggested.

MiXCR was run by TCRdb on the RT-PCR reads, yielding one entry per CDR3 protein. The sample has approximately 300,000 distinct CDR3 sequences; 20% to 25% are singletons. Germline CDR1 reads SNHLY; CDR2 reads FYNNEI. V lost 8 bases and J lost 5, with 15 bases in between. The CDR3 is 13 amino acids. This clonotype was observed a handful of times. As yet, its antigen is unknown. This clonotype originated in a man in his fifties or sixties who received an inactivated influenza vaccine. Here the sequenced sample was PBMCs from blood, taken approximately 20 months after vaccination. The chain is built from TRBV2 and TRBJ1-1, with a weak D call TRBD1 (5 bases). CDR3 in DNA: TGTGCCAGCTCGCAGGGCGCCTCTACTGAAGCTTTCTTT. Its translation is CASSQGASTEAFF. The entire variable domain, with the rest obtained from reference TRBV2 and TRBJ1-1, is as follows: EPEVTQTPSHQVTQMGQEVILRCVPISNHLYFYWYRQILGQKVEFLVSFYNNEISEKSEIFDDQFSVERPDGSNFTLKIRSTKLEDSAMYFCASSQGASTEAFFGQGTRLTVV.